The clone carrying this T cell receptor (beta chain) was observed a few times. Its antigen is as yet unknown. The data originate from a study of metastatic and nonmetastatic thyroid tumors. Turning to the study itself: Across peripheral blood and tumor or nodule tissue samples taken from malignant and benign thyroid patients, the repertoires were compared with one another. Study-level points and caveats: In both blood and tumor samples, TCR beta diversity was reported significantly higher for malignant than benign nodules.

TCRdb recomputed clones from the PCR reads via MiXCR. The top ten hold about 16% of the sample, which has 36,000 or so clones, 33% seen once. All patients were untreated before thyroid surgery. Germline assignment: CDR1 SEHNR and CDR2 FQNEAQ (reference sequence). CDR3 length: 12 residues. With 7 bases removed from V and 8 bases from J, the gap between germline ends came to 14 bases. V is TRBV7-9 and J is TRBJ1-1; D gene uncertain. This clonotype originated in a female donor with papillary thyroid cancer or a benign thyroid nodule (not recorded which). Some clones in this sample may be carry-over from other donors' samples. Sequencing input: tumor tissue. For the CDR3, the DNA is TGTGCCAGCACTGGTGAGGCGGAGGAAGCTTTCTTT. It codes for CASTGEAEEAFF. The full variable domain, its missing parts supplied by reference TRBV7-9 and TRBJ1-1, is DTGVSQNPRHKITKRGQNVTFRCDPISEHNRLYWYRQTLGQGPEFLTYFQNEAQLEKSRLLSDRFSAERPKGSFSTLEIQRTEQGDSAMYLCASTGEAEEAFFGQGTRLTVV.